Included here is one TCR beta chain sequence, with context. Its antigen is not identified. With the Oncomine TCR Beta short-read assay, DNA from cultured CD4+ T cells was sequenced. One entry per CDR3 protein, called by TCRdb with MiXCR from the PCR reads. This table holds approximately 22,000 distinct CDR3 sequences, around three fifths found once. V gave up 0 bases and J gave up 6 bases; unmatched junction bases: 3. Germline values: CDR1 SGHKS, CDR2 YYEKEE (reference sequence). The CDR3 consists of 14 residues. These data originate in a study of vaccination and CD4 T cells after COVID-19. Study-wide background: Overlapping spike peptides of SARS-CoV-2, HCoV-NL63, HCoV-OC43 and HCoV-229E were used, and cells were stimulated with them.

Treatment specified: roughly 10-day PBMC culture with coronavirus spike peptide pools or control peptides (ViraFEST assay). Sequencing used CD4+ T cells from blood, cultured in vitro. This sequence was found in a human donor who had recovered from COVID-19. The chain uses TRBV5-5 and TRBJ2-4; the match to TRBD1 covers 7 bases. CDR3 DNA: TGTGCCAGCAGCTTGGGACAGGGTATAAACATTCAGTACTTC. This translates into CASSLGQGINIQYF.